A single sample is the source of the 2 T cell receptor beta chains below, sequenced in a study of shared clonotypes between healthy human individuals. Generated by immunoSEQ multiplex PCR, the TCRdb table keeps only in-frame clones and is missing some. The sample carries about 580,000 clones, roughly 98% recorded once. Positive CCR7 selection of CD45RO-negative cells yielded the naive CD8 cells, and terminally differentiated effector memory CD45RA+ cells were excluded. Input material: naive CD8+ T cells sorted from blood. These receptors all come from a man aged 30 to 45 in good health.

The chain couples TRBV7-9 to TRBJ2-4, with D tentatively TRBD1 or TRBD2 (5 bases each). CDR1 and CDR2 (germline): SEHNR, FQNEAQ (reference sequence). CDR3 length: 12 residues. Between the trimmed V and J ends, which lost 3 bases and 5 bases, there was a span of 5 bases. The CDR3 coding sequence is TGTGCCAGCAGCTTGGGACAAAACATTCAGTACTTC. It specifies CASSLGQNIQYF.

On this clone: Other DNA sequences of this sample code for an identical CDR3. The V gene is TRBV2, the J gene TRBJ2-1; D is ambiguous. Looked up from germline, CDR1 is SNHLY and CDR2 is FYNNEI. Trimming pared 7 bases from V and 7 bases from J, leaving 5 bases between. The CDR3 contains 10 residues. The CDR3 spells CASTGNEQFF. In nucleotides, the CDR3 is TGTGCCAGCACGGGTAATGAGCAGTTCTTC.